This paragraph covers one TCR beta chain sequence. The table came from immunoSEQ multiplex PCR; TCRdb's copy has only in-frame clones and leaves some out. The sample has under 250,000 clones, around four fifths seen once. The data are from a study of blood T cell repertoires in COVID-19. For the study at large: T cells, B-cell-depleted T cells, or PBMCs provided the cDNA or gDNA that served as material.

The sample consisted of peripheral blood. This sequence was found in a man between 35 and 55 years old with active or convalescent COVID-19.

The CDR3 reads CASSPGDSTYEQYF. The CDR3 region has the DNA TGCGCCAGCAGCCCCGGGGACTCAACCTACGAGCAGTACTTC. The rearrangement joins TRBV5-1 to TRBJ2-7, with a possible D match to TRBD2 (6 bases). Trimming removed 4 bases from V and 2 bases from J, with 13 bases in between. Germline assignment: CDR1 SGHRS and CDR2 YFSETQ. The CDR3 has 14 amino acids.